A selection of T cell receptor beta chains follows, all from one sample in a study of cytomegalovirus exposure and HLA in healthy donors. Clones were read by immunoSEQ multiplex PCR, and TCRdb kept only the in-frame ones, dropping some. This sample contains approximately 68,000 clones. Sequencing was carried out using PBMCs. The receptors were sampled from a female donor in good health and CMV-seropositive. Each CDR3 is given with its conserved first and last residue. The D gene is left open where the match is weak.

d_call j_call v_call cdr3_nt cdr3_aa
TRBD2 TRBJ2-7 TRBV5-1 TGCGCCAGCAGCTTGGCTGCGACTAGCCACATCACCTACGAGCAGTACTTC CASSLAATSHITYEQYF
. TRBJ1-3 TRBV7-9 TGTGCCAGCAGCTTACGGCAGGCTGGAAACACCATATATTTT CASSLRQAGNTIYF
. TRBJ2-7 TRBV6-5 TGTGCCAGCAGACAAACAGGGTCTGCCTACGAGCAGTACTTC CASRQTGSAYEQYF
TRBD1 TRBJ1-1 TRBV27 TGTGCCAGCAGGGACAGGGGGGGCACTGAAGCTTTCTTT CASRDRGGTEAFF
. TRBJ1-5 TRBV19 TGTGCCAGTACCCCAAGGGGCTATGGGGCCAATCAGCCCCAGCATTTT CASTPRGYGANQPQHF
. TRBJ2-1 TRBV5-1 TGCGCCAGCAGCTTTGGGAACAGGGCCTACAATGAGCAGTTCTTC CASSFGNRAYNEQFF
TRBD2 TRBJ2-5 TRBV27 TGTGCCAGCAGTTCTCGTAGCGGGGGGCTACCTGGGGCCCAGTACTTC CASSSRSGGLPGAQYF
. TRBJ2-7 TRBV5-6 TGTGCCAGCAGCGCCGGTTTCGGGGGGCCGCGAGAGCAGTACTTC CASSAGFGGPREQYF
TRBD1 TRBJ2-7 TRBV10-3 TGTGCCATCAGAAGACAGGGGGCAAAATACGAGCAGTACTTC CAIRRQGAKYEQYF
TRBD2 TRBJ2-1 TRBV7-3 TGTGCCAGCAGCTTAACGGGAGGGATGAATGAGCAGTTCTTC CASSLTGGMNEQFF
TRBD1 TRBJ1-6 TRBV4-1 TGCGCCAGCAGCCAAGCATTCCGGACAGGGAATAATTCACCCCTCCACTTT CASSQAFRTGNNSPLHF
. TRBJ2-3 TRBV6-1 TGTGCCAGCAGCCTAGTAGATACGCAGTATTTT CASSLVDTQYF
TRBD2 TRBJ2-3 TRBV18 TGTGCCAGCTCACCACGCAGCGGGAGTAGCACAGATACGCAGTATTTT CASSPRSGSSTDTQYF
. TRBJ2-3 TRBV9 TGTGCCAGCAGCGTAGACCAGAGCACAGATACGCAGTATTTT CASSVDQSTDTQYF
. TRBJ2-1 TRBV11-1 TGTGCCAGCAGTCTAACGGGTGAGCAGTTCTTC CASSLTGEQFF
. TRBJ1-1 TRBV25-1 TGTGCCAGCAGTGTCGTCGGGGACACTGAAGCTTTCTTT CASSVVGDTEAFF
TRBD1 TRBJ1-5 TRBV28 TGTGCCAGCAGTTTCCCCGGACAGGATAGCAATCAGCCCCAGCATTTT CASSFPGQDSNQPQHF
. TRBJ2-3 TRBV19 TGTGCCAGTAGTTCGAGCGCGGGGACAGATACGCAGTATTTT CASSSSAGTDTQYF
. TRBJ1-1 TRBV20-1 TGCAGTGCTAGTCGAACAGATAAAGCTTTCTTT CSASRTDKAFF
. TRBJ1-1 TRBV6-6 TGTGCCAGCAGCGACCCTCAGGGCACTGAAGCTTTCTTT CASSDPQGTEAFF
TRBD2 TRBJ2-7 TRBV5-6 TGTGCCAGCAGCGCCACTAGCGGGGGCTACGAGCAGTACTTC CASSATSGGYEQYF
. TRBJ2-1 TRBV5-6 TGTGCCAGCAGCGCATGGACAGTTGCCTACAATGAGCAGTTCTTC CASSAWTVAYNEQFF
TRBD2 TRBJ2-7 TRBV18 TGTGCCAGCTCAGCGGGGGGACTAGCGGATAACTACGAGCAGTACTTC CASSAGGLADNYEQYF
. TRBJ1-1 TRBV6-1 TGTGCCAGCAGTTGGCAGGGGCGCGTAACTGAAGCTTTCTTT CASSWQGRVTEAFF
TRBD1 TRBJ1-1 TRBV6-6 TGTGCCAGCAGTACTCAAACAGGGGAGAACACTGAAGCTTTCTTT CASSTQTGENTEAFF
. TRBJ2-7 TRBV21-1 TGTGCCAGCAGCAGGAATCCGACTAGCGGGAGCTACGAGCAGTACTTC CASSRNPTSGSYEQYF
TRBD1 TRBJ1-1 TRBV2 TGTGCCAGCAGTGTAGACAGGGGAGGAGGAACTGAAGCTTTCTTT CASSVDRGGGTEAFF
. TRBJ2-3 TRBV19 TGTGCCAGTAGTCTCCGGGGGGACACTAGCACAGATACGCAGTATTTT CASSLRGDTSTDTQYF
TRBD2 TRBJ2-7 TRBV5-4 TGTGCCAGCAGCTTAGCGGGAGTATACGAGCAGTACTTC CASSLAGVYEQYF
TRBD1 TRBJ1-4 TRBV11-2 TGTGCCAGCAGCGGACCCACAGGGGCAACTAATGAAAAACTGTTTTTT CASSGPTGATNEKLFF
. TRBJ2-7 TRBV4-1 TGCGCCAGCAGCCACCTCCCCCCGGGAGCCAACTACGAGCAGTACTTC CASSHLPPGANYEQYF
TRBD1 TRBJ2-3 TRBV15 TGTGCCACCAGCCGGGACAGGGGGAGCACAGATACGCAGTATTTT CATSRDRGSTDTQYF
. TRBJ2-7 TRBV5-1 TGCGCCAGCAGCTTGGACACCACTCAGGGTTACGAGCAGTACTTC CASSLDTTQGYEQYF
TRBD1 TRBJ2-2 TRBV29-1 TGCAGCGCCGGGACAGGGTTGGCCGGGGAGCTGTTTTTT CSAGTGLAGELFF
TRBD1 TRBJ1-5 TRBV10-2 TGCGCCCTTCTCAAACGAGGGCAGGGGGGCAATCAGCCCCAGCATTTT CALLKRGQGGNQPQHF
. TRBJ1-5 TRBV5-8 TGTGCCAGCAGCTTCGGGACCAGACAGGTTAGCAATCAGCCCCAGCATTTT CASSFGTRQVSNQPQHF
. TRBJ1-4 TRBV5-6 TGTGCCAGCAGCTCCATCGGGGACACAACAACTAATGAAAAACTGTTTTTT CASSSIGDTTTNEKLFF